This entry lists 24 T cell receptor beta chains sequenced from one sample in a study of persistence of HIV-infected CD4 T cells. Lysates of CMV-infected fibroblasts at around 9.9 ug/mL stimulated these cells. Sorting selected CD4+ T cells upregulating both CD40 ligand and CD69. This was the immunoSEQ version 4 assay in survey mode. Assay: immunoSEQ multiplex PCR; the TCRdb copy retains only in-frame clones and omits some. The table has about 17,000 clones, approximately 65% seen once. No antigen has been identified for these receptors. The material sequenced was CD4+ T cells sorted from PBMCs after approximately 19-hour stimulation, taken from a patient who received antiretroviral therapy. The receptors originated from an adult woman with HIV who was CMV-seropositive.

This clone has just one count. The V and J genes are TRBV5-5 and TRBJ2-2; D may be TRBD2 (6 bases). Trimming cost V 5 bases and J 3 bases, with 14 bases left between them. The CDR3 spans 15 residues. Germline V CDR1 and CDR2: SGHKS, YYEKEE (reference sequence). The CDR3 reads CASSRQWGDTGELFF. The CDR3 DNA is TGTGCCAGCAGTAGGCAGTGGGGGGACACCGGGGAGCTGTTTTTT.

This clone was counted only a few times. The chain couples TRBV5-4 to TRBJ1-2; D is possibly TRBD1 (6 bases). V lost 2 bases, J lost 7 bases, and 18 bases lay in between. Germline V CDR1 and CDR2: SGHNT, YYREEE (reference sequence). CDR3 length: 15 residues. CDR3 sequence (DNA): TGTGCCAGCAGCTTATCTGCGGGACAAATGGTTGGCTACACCTTC. Its protein product is CASSLSAGQMVGYTF.

This clone showed up just once. The genes are TRBV5-1 and TRBJ1-3, with 8 positions matching TRBD1. The V gene end was trimmed by 6 bases and the J gene end by 0 bases; junction bases not matched to a gene: 14. This CDR3 region has 18 residues. Per the germline V gene, CDR1 is SGHRS and CDR2 is YFSETQ. The CDR3 DNA reads as TGCGCCAGCACCGACCGACCAACAGGGGGGATCTCTGGAAACACCATATATTTT. Protein sequence: CASTDRPTGGISGNTIYF.

This clone was detected a few times. The chain is built from TRBV6-4 and TRBJ1-6; 7 bases align to TRBD1. Looked up from germline, CDR1 is MRHNA and CDR2 is SNTAGT. Germline trimming cut 4 bases from V and 10 bases from J; bases unmatched to any gene: 10. The CDR3 has 15 residues. CDR3 DNA sequence: TGTGCCAGCAGTGTCATAGGGGGCGTGGGATCACCCCTCCACTTT. Encoded protein: CASSVIGGVGSPLHF.

This clone was observed once. The chain combines TRBV6-5 with TRBJ1-2; a weak D match, TRBD1 (5 bases). V dropped 1 base and J dropped 5 bases, with 14 bases sitting between them. This CDR3 is 15 amino acids long. Germline CDR1 MNHEY, CDR2 SVGAGI. Here the CDR3 DNA reads TGTGCCAGCAGTTACTTTTCAGGGCTAGAGTATGGCTACACCTTC. Protein sequence: CASSYFSGLEYGYTF.

CDR3 amino acids: CASSSNSGGAFSYNEQFF. CDR3 nucleotides: TGTGCCAGCAGCTCAAACAGCGGTGGGGCCTTCTCCTACAATGAGCAGTTCTTC. This sequence joins TRBV7-3 and TRBJ2-1; D is tentatively TRBD1 or TRBD2 (5 bases each). Germline lookup yields CDR1 SGHTA and CDR2 FQGTGA. This CDR3 spans 18 amino acids. V was shortened by 4 bases and J by 0 bases, with 19 bases between the two germline ends.

This clone was seen a single time. The chain joins TRBV6-6 to TRBJ2-1, with 7 bases matching TRBD2. The ends lost 6 bases at V and 5 bases at J; junction bases unmatched: 1. Germline V gene data show CDR1 as MNHNY and CDR2 as SVGAGI (reference sequence). The CDR3 has 12 residues. The CDR3 spells CASRRGDNEQFF. DNA for the CDR3: TGTGCCAGCAGACGGGGGGACAATGAGCAGTTCTTC.

This clone has only a few counts. J is TRBJ1-4 and V is TRBV2; TRBD1 agrees at 8 bases. Germline V gives CDR1 SNHLY, CDR2 FYNNEI. The CDR3 length is 17 residues. With V trimmed by 4 bases and J by 2 bases, 9 bases remained unmatched. DNA of the CDR3: TGTGCCAGCAGTGTAGGACAGGGTGTGTCTACTAATGAAAAACTGTTTTTT. Its translation is CASSVGQGVSTNEKLFF.

This chain connects TRBV27 to TRBJ1-1, with D maybe TRBD1 (5 bases). Germline CDR1 is MNHEY and CDR2 is SMNVEV (reference sequence). The CDR3 sequence is 16 residues long. Trimming removed 5 bases at V and 2 bases at J, with 18 bases between. CDR3 amino acids: CASSQLSLGVNTEAFF. CDR3 DNA sequence: TGTGCCAGCAGTCAACTTTCGTTGGGGGTAAACACTGAAGCTTTCTTT.

The V gene is TRBV13, the J gene TRBJ2-7; D might be TRBD2 (6 bases). Germline V gives CDR1 PRHDT, CDR2 FYEKMQ (reference sequence). Trimming took 0 bases from V and 3 from J, leaving 15 bases between them. The CDR3 has 16 amino acids. CDR3 residues: CASSLGGRGTDYEQYF. In nucleotides, the CDR3 is TGTGCCAGCAGCTTAGGCGGGCGGGGAACCGACTACGAGCAGTACTTC.

The chain carries TRBV6-5 and TRBJ1-4, with 8 nucleotides matching TRBD1. The CDR3 totals 13 residues. Looked up from germline, CDR1 is MNHEY and CDR2 is SVGAGI. V lost 5 bases to trimming and J lost 11 bases; unmatched junction nucleotides: 7. The CDR3 DNA sequence: TGTGCCAGCAGTCCCGTGACAGGGGTGAAACTGTTTTTT. The encoded protein is CASSPVTGVKLFF.

Notes on this clone: This sample includes further DNA sequences coding for the same CDR3. This chain joins TRBV5-8 and TRBJ1-5; no clear D gene. Germline CDR1 is SGHTS and CDR2 is YDEGEE. CDR3 length: 12 amino acids. V was trimmed by 2 bases and J by 5 bases, leaving 5 bases between them. CDR3: CASSFRDQPQHF. CDR3 coding DNA: TGTGCCAGCAGCTTCCGGGATCAGCCCCAGCATTTT.

The chain has TRBV7-2 and TRBJ1-5, with D maybe TRBD1 (6 bases). The CDR3 length is 14 residues. V lost 5 bases and J 8 bases, leaving 16 bases between the germline ends. CDR1 is SGHTA and CDR2 is FQGNSA in the germline V gene. CDR3: CASSPLAPGEPQHF. In DNA form, the CDR3 reads TGTGCCAGCAGCCCTTTGGCTCCAGGGGAGCCCCAGCATTTT.

The chain has TRBV9 and TRBJ1-1; TRBD1 matches at 9 bases. There are 16 residues in the CDR3. J lost 5 bases, V lost 4 bases, and 12 bases had no gene match. Germline CDR1 reads SGDLS; CDR2 reads YYNGEE. CDR3 sequence reads: CASSIRTGDVGTEAFF. Written as DNA, the CDR3 is TGTGCCAGCAGCATCCGGACAGGGGATGTGGGAACTGAAGCTTTCTTT.

This clone turned up a few times. The chain has TRBV9 and TRBJ2-2; D might be TRBD1 (5 bases). Germline V gene data show CDR1 as SGDLS and CDR2 as YYNGEE. The V end was cut by 4 bases, the J end by 3 bases, with 10 bases between. This CDR3 has 14 residues. The CDR3 sequence: CASSSQGDTGELFF. As DNA, the CDR3 is TGTGCCAGCAGCTCACAAGGGGACACCGGGGAGCTGTTTTTT.

The chain employs TRBV15 and TRBJ1-6, with 9 bases fitting TRBD1. Trimming at V came to 8 bases and at J to 8 bases, leaving 1 base not matched to a gene. The CDR3 spans 12 residues. Germline CDR1 and CDR2: LNHNV and YYDKDF (reference sequence). This CDR3 is CATRTGDSPLHF. The CDR3 nucleotides are TGTGCCACCCGGACAGGGGATTCACCCCTCCACTTT.

This clone appeared a few times. The chain carries TRBV18 and TRBJ2-7; D possibly corresponds to TRBD2 (6 bases). V gave up 6 bases and J gave up 5 bases, with 17 bases separating them. CDR3 size: 14 residues. Germline-derived CDR1 and CDR2 are KGHSH and LQKENI. CDR3 sequence: CASSGGLLRDEQYF. The CDR3 region has the DNA TGTGCCAGCTCGGGGGGACTCCTACGGGACGAGCAGTACTTC. Full variable domain (rest looked up from reference TRBV18 and TRBJ2-7): NAGVMQNPRHLVRRRGQEARLRCSPMKGHSHVYWYRQLPEEGLKFMVYLQKENIIDESGMPKERFSAEFPKEGPSILRIQQVVRGDSAAYFCASSGGLLRDEQYFGPGTRLTVT.

This chain joins TRBV7-3 and TRBJ2-1, with TRBD2 matching 10 bases. The CDR3 loop spans 16 amino acids. The V gene's germline CDR1 is SGHTA and CDR2 FQGTGA. V dropped 5 bases and J dropped 8; count of bases not matched to a gene: 12. The CDR3 sequence: CASSPLAGVLGDEQFF. The CDR3 DNA reads TGTGCCAGCAGCCCCCTAGCGGGGGTGTTAGGGGATGAGCAGTTCTTC.

This clone was seen more than once but under ten times. The chain links TRBV19 to TRBJ2-2; 8 positions match TRBD1. Germline V lookup: CDR1 LNHDA, CDR2 SQIVND (reference sequence). The CDR3 spans 15 residues. Unmatched junction bases numbered 7, after V lost 4 bases and J lost 6 bases. The CDR3 DNA is TGTGCCAGTAGTACGAGGACAGGGATCGCCGGGGAGCTGTTTTTT. Protein: CASSTRTGIAGELFF.

J is TRBJ2-7 and V is TRBV3-1 (or the pseudogene TRBV3-2); a weak D match, TRBD2 (5 bases). Germline assignment: CDR1 LGHDT and CDR2 YNNKEL (reference sequence). V was shortened by 4 bases and J by 2 bases, with 12 bases between the two germline ends. This CDR3 comprises 14 residues. The CDR3 reads CASSPPRGTYEQYF. In DNA, the CDR3 is TGTGCCAGCAGCCCCCCTCGAGGGACCTACGAGCAGTACTTC.

The rearrangement links TRBV18 to TRBJ1-5; D is uncertain. From germline, CDR1 is KGHSH and CDR2 LQKENI. The CDR3 consists of 15 residues. The V and J ends lost 4 bases and 3 bases respectively, with 13 bases between them. CDR3 DNA sequence: TGTGCCAGCTCACAGGAAAGGGTAATCAATCAGCCCCAGCATTTT. Translating gives CASSQERVINQPQHF.

This clone appeared once. The chain couples TRBV14 to TRBJ1-1, with 8 bases fitting TRBD1. The CDR3 loop spans 16 amino acids. With 4 bases clipped from V and 0 bases from J, the junction kept 7 bases outside the gene matches. The germline V gene encodes CDR1 SGHDN and CDR2 FVKESK. The CDR3 DNA is TGTGCCAGCAGCCCCTTGGGGACAGGAATGAACACTGAAGCTTTCTTT. Amino acids: CASSPLGTGMNTEAFF.

This clone has a handful of counts. V usage is TRBV5-4 and J usage is TRBJ1-6, with 8 nucleotides matching TRBD1. Trimming at V came to 5 bases and at J to 6 bases, leaving 7 bases not matched to a gene. This CDR3 has 15 residues. The V gene's germline CDR1 is SGHNT and CDR2 YYREEE (reference sequence). The DNA for the CDR3 is TGTGCCAGCAGTTACGACAGGGGTTTTAATTCACCCCTCCACTTT. It encodes CASSYDRGFNSPLHF.

V gene TRBV19 combines with J gene TRBJ1-1; D is unresolved. The V gene's germline CDR1 is LNHDA and CDR2 SQIVND (reference sequence). Trimming took off 7 bases at V and 1 base at J, with 13 bases between the two ends. The CDR3 runs to 14 residues. CDR3 protein: CASTRMVGNTEAFF. The CDR3 DNA reads as TGTGCCAGTACCCGGATGGTAGGGAACACTGAAGCTTTCTTT. Based on the CDR3 plus reference TRBV19 and TRBJ1-1, the full variable domain is DGGITQSPKYLFRKEGQNVTLSCEQNLNHDAMYWYRQDPGQGLRLIYYSQIVNDFQKGDIAEGYSVSREKKESFPLTVTSAQKNPTAFYLCASTRMVGNTEAFFGQGTRLTVV.